One sample yielded the 28 T cell receptor beta chains listed below, sequenced in a study of T cell responses to AZD1222 COVID-19 vaccine. Some clones are missing from TCRdb's copy, which holds only in-frame ones; the method was immunoSEQ multiplex PCR. The data hold approximately 98,000 clones, with about 82% observed a single time. The sequencing here drew on peripheral blood, taken on day 0 of AZD1222 vaccination. The receptors stem from an adult in good health.

The table lists this clone with a count of one. The CDR3 loop is CASSLGRVPSSTDTQYF. CDR3 bases: TGCGCCAGCAGCCTTGGACGGGTCCCCTCTAGCACAGATACGCAGTATTTT. The V call is TRBV5-1, the J call TRBJ2-3, with no clear D. This CDR3 has 17 residues. The ends were cut back, 4 bases at V and 0 bases at J, with 18 bases in the middle. Germline V gene lookup returns CDR1 SGHRS and CDR2 YFSETQ.

This clone was detected once. The chain joins TRBV24-1 to TRBJ2-3, with 7 positions matching TRBD1. V lost 3 bases to trimming and J lost 3 bases; unmatched junction nucleotides: 14. CDR3 length: 18 amino acids. Germline V lookup: CDR1 KGHDR, CDR2 SFDVKD. CDR3 nucleotide sequence: TGTGCCACCAGTGATGTCAATTACAGGGGTGGTTTGACAGATACGCAGTATTTT. Its translation: CATSDVNYRGGLTDTQYF.

This clone was recorded a few times. This chain uses TRBV30 with TRBJ2-7; D gene uncertain. Germline V gene lookup returns CDR1 GTSNPN and CDR2 SVGIG (reference sequence). Trimming left V 5 bases short and J 2 bases short, with 10 bases between. This CDR3 has 12 amino acids. DNA for the CDR3: TGTGCCTGGGGACGACATCCCTACGAGCAGTACTTC. It encodes CAWGRHPYEQYF.

The V gene is TRBV28, the J gene TRBJ2-7; no clear D. Per the germline V gene, CDR1 is MDHEN and CDR2 is SYDVKM. The V end lost 7 bases, the J end lost 5 bases, and 9 bases lay between the germline ends. The CDR3 extends over 11 amino acids. DNA of the CDR3: TGTGCCAGCACTCTTTACGACGAGCAGTACTTC. Encoded protein: CASTLYDEQYF.

The rearrangement links TRBV28 to TRBJ2-5; weak D call: TRBD1 (5 bases). With 7 bases removed from V and 4 bases from J, the gap between germline ends came to 16 bases. Germline V gene sequence: CDR1 MDHEN, CDR2 SYDVKM. The CDR3 is made up of 14 amino acids. The CDR3 region has the DNA TGTGCCAGCAATGGTCCAGGGCTGTCAGAGACCCAGTACTTC. Translated: CASNGPGLSETQYF.

The chain carries TRBV14 and TRBJ1-1, with unresolved D. This CDR3 region has 16 residues. Germline V CDR1 and CDR2: SGHDN, FVKESK. With 1 base removed from V and 5 bases from J, the gap between germline ends came to 17 bases. CDR3 sequence (DNA): TGTGCCAGCAGCCAAGTTAGGCCTATCGGAGGGACTGAAGCTTTCTTT. It translates to CASSQVRPIGGTEAFF.

This chain joins TRBV5-1 and TRBJ1-4; weak D call: TRBD1 (5 bases). The V end was cut by 0 bases, the J end by 7 bases, with 13 bases between. CDR1 and CDR2 from the germline V gene are SGHRS and YFSETQ. CDR3 size: 15 residues. CDR3 loop: CASSLAAGSGEKLFF. The CDR3 nucleotides read TGCGCCAGCAGCTTGGCTGCAGGGTCAGGTGAAAAACTGTTTTTT.

This clone was counted a single time. The V and J genes are TRBV14 and TRBJ1-2; D remains ambiguous. The V end lost 0 bases, the J end lost 4 bases, and 15 bases lay between the germline ends. Germline assignment: CDR1 SGHDN and CDR2 FVKESK. The CDR3 spans 16 residues. The CDR3 is CASSQDYGPYFYGYTF. CDR3 sequence (DNA): TGTGCCAGCAGCCAAGACTACGGACCTTACTTCTATGGCTACACCTTC.

The chain carries TRBV11-3 and TRBJ2-7; D may be TRBD2 (5 bases). Germline loops: CDR1 SGHNT, CDR2 YENEEA. The CDR3 loop spans 15 amino acids. Between the trimmed V and J ends, which lost 0 bases and 2 bases, there was a span of 11 bases. The CDR3 DNA reads as TGTGCCAGCAGCTTAGATCCATCCGGGGCCTACGAGCAGTACTTC. Amino acids: CASSLDPSGAYEQYF.

This clone was seen repeatedly, ten times or more. This chain connects TRBV27 to TRBJ2-7; 7 bases match TRBD2. V lost 4 bases, J lost 0 bases, and 9 bases stayed unmatched. The CDR3 runs 16 residues. Germline V gene sequence: CDR1 MNHEY, CDR2 SMNVEV (reference sequence). The CDR3 bases are TGTGCCAGCAGTTGGGGAGCGGGGCGGAGCTCCTACGAGCAGTACTTC. Translated: CASSWGAGRSSYEQYF.

The chain carries TRBV15 and TRBJ2-7; the match to TRBD2 covers 7 bases. The germline gives CDR1 LNHNV, CDR2 YYDKDF (reference sequence). This CDR3 is 13 amino acids long. V gave up 6 bases and J gave up 5 bases; unmatched junction bases: 7. The CDR3 nucleotides read TGTGCCACCAGTCCTCACCGGGGGGACGAGCAGTACTTC. Translating gives CATSPHRGDEQYF.

DNA of the CDR3: TGTGCCAGCAGCTTGTTTGCGGGGGGCGTATACGAGCAGTACTTC. As protein: CASSLFAGGVYEQYF. The V gene is TRBV7-9, the J gene TRBJ2-7; 8 bases match TRBD2. Losses at the gene ends were 3 bases for V and 4 bases for J; bases not matched to a gene: 8. CDR3 length: 15 amino acids. CDR1 and CDR2 from the germline V gene are SEHNR and FQNEAQ (reference sequence).

The genes are TRBV6-6 and TRBJ2-5, with no clear D. The CDR3 consists of 13 residues. Per the germline V gene, CDR1 is MNHNY and CDR2 is SVGAGI (reference sequence). Trimming stripped 5 bases from V and 3 bases from J, with 10 bases between. The CDR3 loop reads CASSPNYEETQYF. The CDR3 DNA is TGTGCCAGCAGTCCCAACTATGAAGAGACCCAGTACTTC.

The gene calls are TRBV28 and TRBJ1-3; no reliable D call. Germline CDR1 MDHEN, CDR2 SYDVKM. V was trimmed by 5 bases and J by 4 bases, leaving 15 bases between them. The CDR3 is 15 amino acids. CDR3 DNA sequence: TGTGCCAGCAGTCCTCCGCTTTTTAAAGGAAACACCATATATTTT. Amino acid sequence: CASSPPLFKGNTIYF.

V usage is TRBV7-8 and J usage is TRBJ2-4; possible D gene TRBD1, 5 bases. The length of the CDR3 is 17 residues. Germline V gives CDR1 SGHVS, CDR2 FQNEAQ. Trimming pared 1 base from V and 2 bases from J, leaving 15 bases between. The CDR3 loop is CASSLVSKPGTKNIQYF. The DNA of the CDR3 is TGTGCCAGCAGCTTAGTTAGCAAACCAGGGACCAAAAACATTCAGTACTTC.

The rearrangement uses TRBV6-2 or TRBV6-3 and TRBJ1-6; TRBD1 matches 7 bases. CDR1 is MNHEY, CDR2 SVGEGT, per germline. CDR3 size: 14 residues. V lost 6 bases and J lost 7; bases outside the gene matches: 6. This chain's CDR3 is CASSSGTENSPLHF. The CDR3 DNA reads TGTGCCAGCAGCTCCGGGACAGAGAATTCACCCCTCCACTTT.

V usage is TRBV7-9 and J usage is TRBJ1-1; TRBD1 is a possible D gene (5 bases). V was cut by 8 bases and J by 4 bases, with 14 bases left in between. The length of the CDR3 is 13 residues. Germline values: CDR1 SEHNR, CDR2 FQNEAQ (reference sequence). CDR3 sequence reads: CASGGGLSTEAFF. In nucleotides, the CDR3 is TGTGCCAGCGGGGGAGGTCTTAGCACTGAAGCTTTCTTT.

The chain uses TRBV28 and TRBJ2-7; D is undetermined. CDR3 length: 14 residues. Germline loops: CDR1 MDHEN, CDR2 SYDVKM. V lost 6 bases, J lost 4 bases, and 16 bases lay in between. CDR3 in DNA: TGTGCCAGCAGCATAGCTACGCCTATGTACGAGCAGTACTTC. As protein: CASSIATPMYEQYF. Combining the CDR3 with reference TRBV28 and TRBJ2-7 gives the whole variable domain DVKVTQSSRYLVKRTGEKVFLECVQDMDHENMFWYRQDPGLGLRLIYFSYDVKMKEKGDIPEGYSVSREKKERFSLILESASTNQTSMYLCASSIATPMYEQYFGPGTRLTVT.

The genes are TRBV7-2 and TRBJ2-4; D may be TRBD1 (5 bases). CDR1 is SGHTA and CDR2 is FQGNSA in the germline V gene. Trimming removed 3 bases at V and 6 bases at J, with 12 bases between. The CDR3 has 14 amino acids. Here the CDR3 DNA reads TGTGCCAGCAGCTTTCAGGGATTCGGAAACATTCAGTACTTC. Amino acids: CASSFQGFGNIQYF. The entire variable domain, with the rest obtained from reference TRBV7-2 and TRBJ2-4, is as follows: GAGVSQSPSNKVTEKGKDVELRCDPISGHTALYWYRQSLGQGLEFLIYFQGNSAPDKSGLPSDRFSAERTGGSVSTLTIQRTQQEDSAVYLCASSFQGFGNIQYFGAGTRLSVL.

A note on this clone: Other DNA variants within this sample encode the same CDR3. The chain couples TRBV18 to TRBJ1-5; no reliable D call. This CDR3 spans 15 amino acids. The V end was cut by 0 bases, the J end by 2 bases, with 8 bases between. Germline V gives CDR1 KGHSH, CDR2 LQKENI. CDR3 region: CASSPPSGGNQPQHF. In nucleotides, the CDR3 is TGTGCCAGCTCACCACCGTCCGGGGGCAATCAGCCCCAGCATTTT.

J is TRBJ1-1 and V is TRBV5-6; tentative D call: TRBD1 (5 bases). CDR1 and CDR2 from the germline V gene are SGHDT and YYEEEE. V was pared by 2 bases and J by 5 bases, with 25 bases between. The CDR3 spans 18 residues. CDR3 in DNA: TGTGCCAGCAGCTTTAGACAGACTTTGTATCGCTCGGGGACTGAAGCTTTCTTT. Amino acids: CASSFRQTLYRSGTEAFF.

This chain uses TRBV18 with TRBJ1-4, with TRBD1 identical over 7 bases. J lost 6 bases, V lost 4 bases, and 8 bases had no gene match. Germline-derived CDR1 and CDR2 are KGHSH and LQKENI. There are 15 residues in the CDR3. As DNA, the CDR3 is TGTGCCAGCTCACTGCGGGACAGCGAGTATGAAAAACTGTTTTTT. This sequence encodes CASSLRDSEYEKLFF.

The gene calls are TRBV4-1 and TRBJ2-1; D may correspond to TRBD1 or TRBD2 (6 bases each). V gave up 3 bases and J gave up 4 bases, with 19 bases separating them. The CDR3 has 17 amino acids. In germline, CDR1 is MGHRA, CDR2 YSYEKL. The CDR3 DNA is TGCGCCAGCAGCCAGGGGGCAGTCCGGGGGTTTTACAATGAGCAGTTCTTC. This encodes CASSQGAVRGFYNEQFF.

V and J are TRBV7-9 and TRBJ2-7; 10 bases fit TRBD2. Looked up from germline, CDR1 is SEHNR and CDR2 is FQNEAQ (reference sequence). Trimming cost V 5 bases and J 0 bases; bases outside gene matches: 10. This CDR3 comprises 17 residues. In DNA form, the CDR3 reads TGTGCCAGCAGCCAAAGACGGACTAGCGGTCTCTCCTACGAGCAGTACTTC. Encoded protein: CASSQRRTSGLSYEQYF.

The chain is built from TRBV5-6 and TRBJ2-7; D perhaps matches TRBD2 (7 bases). With 0 bases removed from V and 5 bases from J, the gap between germline ends came to 15 bases. Germline V gives CDR1 SGHDT, CDR2 YYEEEE. The CDR3 runs to 15 residues. The CDR3 DNA is TGTGCCAGCAGCTTGGCCTACGGGGGGCTGAACGAGCAGTACTTC. It encodes CASSLAYGGLNEQYF.

The genes are TRBV5-1 and TRBJ1-5, with TRBD1 as a possible D gene (5 bases). Germline CDR1 SGHRS, CDR2 YFSETQ. There are 16 residues in the CDR3. V was clipped by 0 bases and J by 4 bases, with 14 bases between them. CDR3 sequence (DNA): TGCGCCAGCAGCTTGGACAGGAGCCCTCAAAATCAGCCCCAGCATTTT. Translation gives CASSLDRSPQNQPQHF.

The chain employs TRBV21-1 and TRBJ1-2; the table's D call, TRBD1, has no DNA check behind it. TRBV21-1 is given as a pseudogene. This CDR3 has 15 residues. This chain's CDR3 is CASSNYRGGSYGYTF. DNA for the CDR3: TGTGCCAGCAGCAACTACAGGGGGGGAAGCTATGGCTACACCTTC.

This clone has more than one count but fewer than ten. The chain carries TRBV11-2 and TRBJ1-2; D not resolved. CDR1 is SGHAT and CDR2 is FQNNGV in the germline V gene. V lost 5 bases and J lost 8, with 21 bases in between. The CDR3 has 15 residues. The CDR3 loop reads CASSPPRTAHRGYTF. The CDR3 coding sequence is TGTGCCAGCAGCCCCCCCCGGACGGCGCACCGGGGCTACACCTTC.